This TCR beta chain is drawn from a study of T cells in Graves' hyperthyroidism and ophthalmopathy. RNA transcripts served as the template for amplifying TCR beta CDR3 regions. The HTBI primer set served for first-round RT-PCR of the TCR CDR3. TCRdb called the multiplex PCR reads again in MiXCR, with one record for every CDR3 protein. The sample lists 650,000 to 800,000 distinct CDR3 sequences; over 40% were seen once. This clonotype was sampled from an adult man with Graves' disease, either hyperthyroidism or ophthalmopathy (not recorded which). The specimen sequenced was peripheral blood or thyroid tissue (not recorded which).

The CDR3 coding sequence is TGTGCCAGCAGCTTAATGCCCTCCAGGGTGACCTCTGGAAACACCATATATTTT. Protein sequence: CASSLMPSRVTSGNTIYF. The J gene is TRBJ1-3, the V gene TRBV7-2, with D perhaps matching TRBD1 (5 bases). With 2 bases removed from V and 0 bases from J, the gap between germline ends came to 17 bases. The CDR3 loop spans 18 amino acids. In germline, CDR1 is SGHTA, CDR2 FQGNSA.